The rows below give T cell receptor beta chains drawn from one sample of a study of technical replicates of blood from a few donors. Sequencing was performed with immunoSEQ multiplex PCR; in TCRdb, only in-frame clones are kept and a portion is missing. This table holds fewer than 85,000 clones, about 96% found once. The material sequenced was T cells isolated from PBMCs. Receptors originate from a human donor in good health. Both conserved end residues are part of each CDR3. A D gene is named only where the DNA matches it firmly. A clone size is listed for some rows: how often the clone was seen (once, few, many), or a class if it is expanded.

TRBD1	-	TRBV5-8	TRBJ1-4	CASSLGWTGNEKLFF	TGTGCCAGCAGCTTGGGGTGGACAGGGAATGAAAAACTGTTTTTT
-	-	TRBV5-4	TRBJ1-1	CASSGLEGDTEAFF	TGTGCCAGCAGCGGCCTTGAGGGCGACACTGAAGCTTTCTTT
-	-	TRBV19	TRBJ2-1	CASRGLSNEQFF	TGTGCCAGTAGGGGACTTTCCAATGAGCAGTTCTTC
TRBD2	-	TRBV4-2	TRBJ2-2	CASSRSGRVSTGELFF	TGTGCCAGCAGCCGGAGCGGGAGGGTTAGCACCGGGGAGCTGTTTTTT
TRBD2	-	TRBV6-5	TRBJ2-7	CASSQLAGGTYEQYF	TGTGCCAGCAGTCAGCTAGCGGGAGGGACCTACGAGCAGTACTTC
TRBD1	-	TRBV9	TRBJ1-3	CASSVSPGGSGNTIYF	TGTGCCAGCAGCGTATCCCCAGGGGGTTCTGGAAACACCATATATTTT
TRBD2	-	TRBV7-2	TRBJ2-1	CASSPYPMTSGRVNEQFF	TGTGCCAGCAGCCCGTATCCTATGACTAGCGGGAGAGTAAATGAGCAGTTCTTC
-	once	TRBV6-4	TRBJ1-2	CASSENTGRNGYTF	TGTGCCAGCAGTGAAAATACAGGGCGGAACGGCTACACCTTC
TRBD2	-	TRBV5-5	TRBJ2-1	CASSLLGLAFNEQFF	TGTGCCAGCAGCCTTCTAGGACTAGCGTTCAATGAGCAGTTCTTC
-	-	TRBV10-3	TRBJ1-5	CAISGVGAHSNQPQHF	TGTGCCATCAGTGGCGTAGGGGCCCATAGCAATCAGCCCCAGCATTTT
-	-	TRBV2	TRBJ1-4	CASGGGVEKLFF	TGTGCCAGCGGGGGAGGGGTCGAAAAACTGTTTTTT
-	-	TRBV9	TRBJ1-1	CASSVVTGNTEAFF	TGTGCCAGCAGCGTAGTGACAGGGAACACTGAAGCTTTCTTT
TRBD2	-	TRBV7-6	TRBJ2-2	CASSLSPATSVVGELFF	TGTGCCAGCAGCTTAAGCCCGGCGACTAGCGTGGTCGGGGAGCTGTTTTTT
TRBD1	-	TRBV2	TRBJ1-5	CASTPGTTGGGQPQHF	TGTGCCAGCACCCCGGGTACGACAGGGGGGGGTCAGCCCCAGCATTTT
-	once	TRBV11-2	TRBJ2-7	CASSLLGSRGYEQYF	TGTGCCAGCAGCTTATTAGGCTCCAGGGGCTACGAGCAGTACTTC
-	-	TRBV4-1	TRBJ1-1	CASSQGDSEAFF	TGCGCCAGCAGCCAAGGAGATAGTGAAGCTTTCTTT
TRBD1	-	TRBV7-8	TRBJ1-2	CASSEPGTGGYGYTF	TGTGCCAGCAGCGAACCCGGGACAGGGGGATATGGCTACACCTTC
TRBD2	-	TRBV7-9	TRBJ2-7	CASSLASGGTGEQYF	TGTGCCAGCAGCTTAGCTAGCGGGGGGACCGGCGAGCAGTACTTC
-	-	TRBV4-3	TRBJ1-4	CASSQDLGGKLFF	TGCGCCAGCAGCCAAGATTTGGGGGGAAAACTGTTTTTT
-	-	TRBV2	TRBJ2-5	CASSEPDKETQYF	TGTGCCAGCAGTGAACCCGACAAGGAGACCCAGTACTTC
TRBD2	-	TRBV27	TRBJ2-1	CASRGLAGLAGVRNEQFF	TGTGCCAGCAGGGGCCTTGCGGGACTAGCGGGAGTTCGCAATGAGCAGTTCTTC
TRBD2	-	TRBV7-3	TRBJ2-1	CASSLRVTAGVGNEQFF	TGTGCCAGCAGCTTAAGGGTTACGGCGGGAGTAGGGAATGAGCAGTTCTTC
-	-	TRBV9	TRBJ2-7	CASSVGGQLSSYEQYF	TGTGCCAGCAGCGTAGGCGGACAGCTGTCCTCCTACGAGCAGTACTTC
-	-	TRBV30	TRBJ1-4	CAWFSGEISEKLFF	TGTGCCTGGTTTTCAGGGGAGATTAGTGAAAAACTGTTTTTT
TRBD1	-	TRBV18	TRBJ1-4	CASSPRQGSGTNEKLFF	TGTGCCAGCTCGCCAAGACAGGGCTCTGGAACTAATGAAAAACTGTTTTTT
TRBD1	-	TRBV19	TRBJ2-1	CASSPFDRGSEQFF	TGTGCCAGTAGCCCTTTCGACAGGGGTAGTGAGCAGTTCTTC
TRBD1	-	TRBV7-9	TRBJ1-2	CASLTGDGYTF	TGTGCCAGCTTAACAGGGGATGGCTACACCTTC
-	-	TRBV7-9	TRBJ2-2	CASGDIRGTGELFF	TGTGCCAGCGGAGACATACGGGGGACCGGGGAGCTGTTTTTT
-	-	TRBV5-4	TRBJ2-1	CASSLDSGGYNEQFF	TGTGCCAGCAGCTTGGACTCTGGGGGGTACAATGAGCAGTTCTTC
-	-	TRBV6-6	TRBJ1-1	CATRNTEAFF	TGTGCTACTCGGAACACTGAAGCTTTCTTT
-	-	TRBV30	TRBJ1-1	CAWSGQPYTEAFF	TGTGCCTGGAGTGGACAGCCTTACACTGAAGCTTTCTTT
TRBD1	once	TRBV30	TRBJ1-2	CACLPTGAGGYTF	TGTGCCTGCCTACCGACAGGGGCGGGTGGCTACACCTTC